This entry lists 21 T cell receptor beta chains sequenced from one sample in a study of human thymus T cells. Thymic material originated from resections removed in the course of corrective heart surgery. Data came from immunoSEQ multiplex PCR; TCRdb stores just in-frame clones and leaves some out. The sample lists some 120,000 clones; around 96% were seen once. Sequenced sample: thymus tissue. These receptors came from a boy under two years old with a congenital heart defect but otherwise immunologically healthy.

CDR3 sequence: CATSCLGRTPSTDTQYF. CDR3 nucleotide sequence: TGTGCCACCAGCTGTCTTGGCCGAACCCCTAGCACAGATACGCAGTATTTT. The V call is TRBV15, the J call TRBJ2-3; D gene ambiguous. The V end lost 5 bases, the J end lost 0 bases, and 18 bases lay between the germline ends. The CDR3 extends over 17 amino acids. Germline loops: CDR1 LNHNV, CDR2 YYDKDF (reference sequence).

V is TRBV5-4 and J is TRBJ2-5; D possibly corresponds to TRBD1 (5 bases). Deletions cut 0 bases from V and 2 bases from J, with 11 bases between. Germline V gives CDR1 SGHNT, CDR2 YYREEE (reference sequence). The CDR3 runs to 15 residues. The CDR3, as DNA: TGTGCCAGCAGCTTGGTTACGACAGCTCAAGAGACCCAGTACTTC. This gives the protein CASSLVTTAQETQYF.

This sequence joins TRBV4-1 and TRBJ1-3; D is undetermined. V was shortened by 3 bases and J by 0 bases, with 12 bases between the two germline ends. The CDR3 extends over 16 amino acids. The germline gives CDR1 MGHRA, CDR2 YSYEKL. In nucleotides, the CDR3 is TGCGCCAGCAGCCAGACGACCTTCCCCTCTGGAAACACCATATATTTT. Its translation: CASSQTTFPSGNTIYF.

This sequence joins TRBV5-6 and TRBJ1-6; the D is unclear. The germline CDR1 and CDR2 sequences are SGHDT and YYEEEE. This CDR3 has 16 amino acids. Deletions cut 1 base from V and 5 bases from J, with 13 bases between. The CDR3 spells CASSLFFQMDNSPLHF. The CDR3, as DNA: TGTGCCAGCAGCTTGTTCTTTCAAATGGATAATTCACCCCTCCACTTT.

The chain links TRBV5-1 to TRBJ2-1; 14 nucleotides match TRBD2. Germline loops: CDR1 SGHRS, CDR2 YFSETQ. Trimming removed 4 bases from V and 8 bases from J; junction bases left unmatched: 5. This CDR3 has 15 residues. The CDR3 nucleotides are TGCGCCAGCAGCGGAACGGGACTAGCGGGGGATGAGCAGTTCTTC. Translation: CASSGTGLAGDEQFF.

This sequence joins TRBV4-3 and TRBJ1-1; no firm D call. V was shortened by 4 bases and J by 1 base, with 10 bases between the two germline ends. This CDR3 has 14 residues. Germline V lookup: CDR1 LGHNA, CDR2 YSLEER. CDR3 residues: CASSRGRANTEAFF. The CDR3 region has the DNA TGCGCCAGCAGCCGCGGACGGGCGAACACTGAAGCTTTCTTT.

J is TRBJ2-1 and V is TRBV28; a possible D gene is TRBD2 (7 bases). V lost 2 bases and J lost 7, with 15 bases in between. The CDR3 runs to 15 residues. CDR1 is MDHEN and CDR2 is SYDVKM in the germline V gene. CDR3 sequence: CASSLQWGGLNEQFF. The CDR3 DNA reads as TGTGCCAGCAGTTTACAGTGGGGGGGCCTAAATGAGCAGTTCTTC.

The CDR3 protein is CASRSRQGNTEAFF. Written as DNA, the CDR3 is TGTGCCAGCAGATCTAGACAGGGGAACACTGAAGCTTTCTTT. The chain uses TRBV28 and TRBJ1-1; 7 bases are shared with TRBD1. Germline values: CDR1 MDHEN, CDR2 SYDVKM. Trimming removed 6 bases from V and 1 base from J; junction bases left unmatched: 5. This CDR3 region has 14 residues.

The chain carries TRBV4-3 and TRBJ1-6; D uncertain. This CDR3 comprises 18 residues. The germline CDR1 and CDR2 sequences are LGHNA and YSLEER. V was clipped by 0 bases and J by 9 bases, with 21 bases between them. The CDR3 DNA follows: TGCGCCAGCAGCCAAGATCTAGGTGGTTTACCCTACCCTTCACCCCTCCACTTT. This encodes CASSQDLGGLPYPSPLHF.

J is TRBJ1-3 and V is TRBV9; D not resolved. CDR3 length equals 15 residues. CDR1 SGDLS and CDR2 YYNGEE come from the germline V gene. V dropped 4 bases and J dropped 1 base, with 12 bases sitting between them. The CDR3 DNA follows: TGTGCCAGCAGCCCCCCCCGCTGGTCTGGAAACACCATATATTTT. As protein: CASSPPRWSGNTIYF.

The chain carries TRBV5-6 and TRBJ1-1; TRBD1 is a possible D gene (6 bases). CDR1 is SGHDT and CDR2 is YYEEEE in the germline V gene. The CDR3 extends over 12 amino acids. Trimming stripped 0 bases from V and 6 bases from J, with 6 bases between. The DNA of the CDR3 is TGTGCCAGCAGCTTGGGGGGGCCTGAAGCTTTCTTT. Translation: CASSLGGPEAFF.

This clone was counted a single time. The chain recombines TRBV6-1 with TRBJ1-2; TRBD1 agrees at 7 bases. Germline CDR1 MNHNS, CDR2 SASEGT. With 4 bases clipped from V and 1 base from J, the junction kept 12 bases outside the gene matches. The CDR3 runs 17 residues. CDR3 amino acids: CASSAPGQTNRNYGYTF. The DNA of the CDR3 is TGTGCCAGCAGTGCTCCGGGACAGACAAACCGTAACTATGGCTACACCTTC.

The chain employs TRBV27 and TRBJ2-3; 8 bases map to TRBD1. CDR1 is MNHEY, CDR2 SMNVEV, per germline (reference sequence). The CDR3 contains 14 residues. Trimming cost V 6 bases and J 1 base; bases outside gene matches: 3. The chain's CDR3 is CASSRTGRTDTQYF. The CDR3 DNA is TGTGCCAGCAGCCGGACAGGGCGCACAGATACGCAGTATTTT.

Only a few counts were recorded for this clone. The V and J genes are TRBV5-4 and TRBJ1-2; D is perhaps TRBD1 (5 bases). V was pared by 5 bases and J by 8 bases, with 16 bases between. The CDR3 covers 13 residues. Germline CDR1 SGHNT, CDR2 YYREEE (reference sequence). As DNA, the CDR3 is TGTGCCAGCAGGTTCCAGGGTTCGGACGGCTACACCTTC. It codes for CASRFQGSDGYTF.

This clone was observed a single time. The J gene is TRBJ2-2, the V gene TRBV6-6; D is perhaps TRBD2 (6 bases). The CDR3 runs 14 residues. Germline loops: CDR1 MNHNY, CDR2 SVGAGI (reference sequence). CDR3 protein: CASKAGLNTGELFF. The CDR3 bases are TGTGCTTCCAAGGCGGGGCTTAACACCGGGGAGCTGTTTTTT.

The chain recombines TRBV21-1 with TRBJ2-4; TRBD1 is taken as the D call from the table, unchecked against the DNA. TRBV21-1 is a recognized pseudogene. CDR3 length equals 14 residues. Written as DNA, the CDR3 is TGTGCCAGCAGCAAGGGACAGCCCAAAAACATTCAGTACTTC. Translated, it gives CASSKGQPKNIQYF.

This clone has only one observation. The chain combines TRBV4-3 with TRBJ2-3, with 9 bases lining up with TRBD2. Germline V CDR1 and CDR2: LGHNA, YSLEER. There are 15 residues in the CDR3. V was clipped by 2 bases and J by 6 bases; unmatched bases: 6. The CDR3 is CASSQSSGERDTQYF. As DNA, the CDR3 is TGCGCCAGCAGCCAATCTAGCGGGGAAAGGGATACGCAGTATTTT.

V usage is TRBV4-3 and J usage is TRBJ2-7; no clear D gene. Trimming cost V 0 bases and J 7 bases, with 10 bases left between them. Germline V lookup: CDR1 LGHNA, CDR2 YSLEER. The CDR3 covers 13 residues. The CDR3 region is CASSQEPLLEQYF. DNA of the CDR3: TGCGCCAGCAGCCAAGAGCCCCTCCTGGAGCAGTACTTC.

The chain couples TRBV5-1 to TRBJ2-2; no reliable D call. This CDR3 has 16 amino acids. Germline CDR1 is SGHRS and CDR2 is YFSETQ. V lost 0 bases and J 1 base, leaving 10 bases between the germline ends. CDR3 protein: CASSLGIAGNTGELFF. DNA of the CDR3: TGCGCCAGCAGCTTGGGGATCGCTGGGAACACCGGGGAGCTGTTTTTT.

The rearrangement links TRBV7-2 to TRBJ2-3; TRBD2 matches 10 bases. The CDR3 sequence is 16 residues long. CDR1 and CDR2 from the germline V gene are SGHTA and FQGNSA. With V trimmed by 5 bases and J by 2 bases, 7 bases remained unmatched. CDR3 DNA: TGTGCCAGCAGCATACCAGCGGGGGGGCTCACAGATACGCAGTATTTT. The encoded protein is CASSIPAGGLTDTQYF.

This rearrangement joins TRBV30 to TRBJ2-7, with TRBD2 as a possible D gene (5 bases). The CDR3 covers 13 residues. Trimming took off 2 bases at V and 5 bases at J, with 13 bases between the two ends. Germline values: CDR1 GTSNPN, CDR2 SVGIG (reference sequence). The CDR3 DNA follows: TGTGCCTGGAGTACACGGGGTGAGGACGAGCAGTACTTC. Translated: CAWSTRGEDEQYF.